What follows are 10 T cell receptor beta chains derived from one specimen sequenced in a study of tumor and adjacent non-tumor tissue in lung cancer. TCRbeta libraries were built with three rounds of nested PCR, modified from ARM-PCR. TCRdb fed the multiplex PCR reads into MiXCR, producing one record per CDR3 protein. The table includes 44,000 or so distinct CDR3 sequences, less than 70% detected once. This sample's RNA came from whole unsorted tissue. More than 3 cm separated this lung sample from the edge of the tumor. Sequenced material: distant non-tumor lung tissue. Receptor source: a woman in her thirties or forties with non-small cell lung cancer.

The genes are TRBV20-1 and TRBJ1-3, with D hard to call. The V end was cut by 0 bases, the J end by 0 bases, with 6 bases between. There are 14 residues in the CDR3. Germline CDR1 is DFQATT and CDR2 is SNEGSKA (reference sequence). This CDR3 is CSARDYDSGNTIYF. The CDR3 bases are TGCAGTGCTAGAGATTACGACTCTGGAAACACCATATATTTT.

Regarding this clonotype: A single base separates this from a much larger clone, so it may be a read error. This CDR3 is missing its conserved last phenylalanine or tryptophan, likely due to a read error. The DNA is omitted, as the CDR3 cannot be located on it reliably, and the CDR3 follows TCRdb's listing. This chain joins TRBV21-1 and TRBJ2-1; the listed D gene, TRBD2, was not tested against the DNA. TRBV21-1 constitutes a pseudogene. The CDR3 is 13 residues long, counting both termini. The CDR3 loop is CASSKICGGNQFL.

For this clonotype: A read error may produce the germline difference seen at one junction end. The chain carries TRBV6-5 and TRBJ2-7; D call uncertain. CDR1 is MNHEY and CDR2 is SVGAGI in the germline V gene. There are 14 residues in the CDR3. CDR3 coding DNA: TGTGCCAGCAGTTATGGTCGGAATAACGGCGAGCAGTGCTTC. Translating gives CASSYGRNNGEQCF.

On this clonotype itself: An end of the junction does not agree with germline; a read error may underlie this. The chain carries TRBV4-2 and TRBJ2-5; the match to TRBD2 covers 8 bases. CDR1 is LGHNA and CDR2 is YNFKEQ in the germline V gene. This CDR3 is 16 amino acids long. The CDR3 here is CASSQCGAGVQETQYF. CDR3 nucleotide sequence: TGTGCCAGCAGCCAATGTGGAGCGGGGGTACAAGAAACCCAGTACTTC.

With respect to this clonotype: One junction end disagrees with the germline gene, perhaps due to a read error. The CDR3 region has the DNA TGTGCCAACAGCCCGACAGGGTTAGAGCAGTACTTC. Amino acid sequence: CANSPTGLEQYF. This sequence joins TRBV11-2 and TRBJ2-7; TRBD1 aligns across 7 bases. Germline CDR1 SGHAT, CDR2 FQNNGV. This CDR3 region has 12 residues.

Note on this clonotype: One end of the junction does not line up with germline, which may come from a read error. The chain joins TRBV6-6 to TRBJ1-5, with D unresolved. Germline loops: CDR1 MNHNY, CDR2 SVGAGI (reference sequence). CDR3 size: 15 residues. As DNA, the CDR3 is TGTGCCAGCGGTTACCCAGGAGACGGCAATCAGCCCCAGCATTTT. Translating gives CASGYPGDGNQPQHF.

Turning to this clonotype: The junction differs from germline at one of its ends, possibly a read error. The CDR3 DNA follows: TGTGCCAGCAGCCCGCGGACAGAGCACAATGAGGAGTTCTTC. Translating gives CASSPRTEHNEEFF. J is TRBJ2-1 and V is TRBV11-2, with D tentatively TRBD1 (6 bases). Germline lookup yields CDR1 SGHAT and CDR2 FQNNGV. The CDR3 length is 14 residues.

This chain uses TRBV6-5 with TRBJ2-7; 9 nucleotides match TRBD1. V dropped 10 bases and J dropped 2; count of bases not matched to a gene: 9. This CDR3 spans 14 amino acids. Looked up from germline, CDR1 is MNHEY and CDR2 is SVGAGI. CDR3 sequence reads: CATFRGDRAYEQYF. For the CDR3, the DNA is TGTGCCACTTTCCGGGGGGACAGGGCCTACGAGCAGTACTTC.

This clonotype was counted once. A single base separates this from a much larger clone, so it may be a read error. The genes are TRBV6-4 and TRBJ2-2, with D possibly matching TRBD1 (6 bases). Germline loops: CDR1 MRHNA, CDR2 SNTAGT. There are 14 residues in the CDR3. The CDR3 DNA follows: TGTGTCAGCAGTGAGTGGACAGACACCGGGGAGCTGTTTTTT. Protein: CVSSEWTDTGELFF.

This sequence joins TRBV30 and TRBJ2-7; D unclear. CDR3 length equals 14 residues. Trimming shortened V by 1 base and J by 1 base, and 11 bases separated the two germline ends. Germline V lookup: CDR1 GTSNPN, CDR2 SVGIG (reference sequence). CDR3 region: CAWSGRWGSYEQYF. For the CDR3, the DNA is TGTGCCTGGAGTGGACGATGGGGATCCTACGAGCAGTACTTC.